This TCR beta chain was recorded in a study of OX40 agonist ivuxolimab in advanced cancers. V shed 6 bases and J 4 bases; nucleotides not matched to a gene: 1. From germline, CDR1 is MNHNS and CDR2 SASEGT. CDR3 length equals 15 residues. Clones were read by immunoSEQ multiplex PCR, and TCRdb kept only the in-frame ones, dropping some. The sample gives roughly 30,000 clones, about 89% of which show up once; about 4.9% is in the top ten. The origin of this receptor is an adult with an advanced solid tumor such as melanoma, head and neck, liver or kidney cancer. The material was CD4+ or CD8+ T cells sorted from blood, obtained in a trial of the OX40 agonist ivuxolimab. The chain employs TRBV6-1 and TRBJ2-3; 16 bases map to TRBD2. CDR3 loop: CASRGLAGGPDTQYF. The CDR3 DNA is TGTGCCAGCAGGGGACTAGCGGGAGGGCCAGATACGCAGTATTTT.